Listed below are T cell receptor beta chains from one sample, sequenced in a study of response to subunit inactivated influenza vaccine. MiXCR, applied by TCRdb to the RT-PCR reads, yields one record per CDR3 protein. The sample yields 450,000 to 550,000 distinct CDR3 sequences, 25% seen once. Here the sequenced sample was CD4+ T cells sorted from PBMCs, taken less than 6 days after vaccination. All receptors come from a man aged 45-65 years who received an inactivated influenza vaccine. Each CDR3 is given with its conserved first and last residue. D genes are given only for firm matches. The size entry is marked missing in some rows and otherwise reads once, few, many or a size class.

>few|TRBV20-1|.|TRBJ2-3
CSARVRLDTDTQYF
TGCAGTGCTAGAGTCAGACTAGACACAGATACGCAGTATTTT
>.|TRBV25-1|.|TRBJ2-7
CASSELNGYEQYF
TGTGCCAGCAGTGAATTAAATGGGTACGAGCAGTACTTC
>.|TRBV7-3|.|TRBJ2-7
CASSHDRSYEQYF
TGTGCCAGCAGTCATGACAGGTCCTACGAGCAGTACTTC
>.|TRBV28|TRBD1|TRBJ1-2
CASDRQGTNYGYTF
TGTGCCAGCGACAGACAGGGAACTAACTATGGCTACACCTTC
>.|TRBV29-1|.|TRBJ1-2
CSVAGGYGYTF
TGCAGCGTTGCGGGGGGATACGGCTACACCTTC
>.|TRBV6-2/TRBV6-3|TRBD1|TRBJ2-3
CASSYSTGGPSTDTQYF
TGTGCCAGCAGTTATTCCACAGGGGGACCAAGCACAGATACGCAGTATTTT
>few|TRBV6-2/TRBV6-3|.|TRBJ1-5
CASSRDLLISNQPQHF
TGTGCCAGCAGCCGGGACCTTCTCATTAGCAATCAGCCCCAGCATTTT
>.|TRBV25-1|.|TRBJ2-1
CASSGLPGNEQFF
TGTGCCAGCAGTGGCCTACCGGGCAATGAGCAGTTCTTC
>many|TRBV20-1|.|TRBJ2-1
CSVGLITPMGVNEQFF
TGCAGTGTCGGCCTGATAACTCCGATGGGGGTCAATGAGCAGTTCTTC
>.|TRBV5-1|.|TRBJ1-1
CASSPRNVRDEGTEAFF
TGCGCCAGCAGCCCCCGTAACGTCCGGGATGAAGGTACTGAAGCTTTCTTT
>.|TRBV7-2|.|TRBJ2-4
CASSLVMGLAKNIQYF
TGTGCCAGCAGCTTAGTGATGGGTTTGGCCAAAAACATTCAGTACTTC
>few|TRBV18|TRBD1|TRBJ2-1
CASSRDSDSYNEQFF
TGTGCCAGCTCACGGGACAGCGACTCCTACAATGAGCAGTTCTTC
>.|TRBV5-1|TRBD1|TRBJ2-5
CASSLGTGQGVLQETQYF
TGCGCCAGCAGCCTAGGGACAGGGCAGGGGGTCTTACAAGAGACCCAGTACTTC
>few|TRBV5-1|.|TRBJ2-5
CASSLSAGQETQYF
TGCGCCAGCAGCTTGTCGGCGGGGCAAGAGACCCAGTACTTC
>.|TRBV5-1|.|TRBJ2-2
CASSLKETGELFF
TGCGCCAGCAGCTTGAAAGAGACCGGGGAGCTGTTTTTT
>.|TRBV5-6|TRBD1|TRBJ2-6
CASSLAGQGALGANVLTF
TGTGCCAGCAGCTTGGCCGGGCAGGGGGCGTTAGGGGCCAACGTCCTGACTTTC